The 29 T cell receptor beta chains below were found in one sample sequenced in a study of blood T cell repertoires in COVID-19. Only in-frame clones appear in the TCRdb table, and some are missing; sequencing was by immunoSEQ multiplex PCR. The sample lists around 300,000 clones; 70% to 90% were seen once. Sequenced input: peripheral blood. These receptors were taken from a human donor in a cohort sampled during active COVID-19.

V and J are TRBV7-9 and TRBJ2-3; D might be TRBD2 (6 bases). Looked up from germline, CDR1 is SEHNR and CDR2 is FQNEAQ (reference sequence). The V end was cut by 8 bases, the J end by 1 base, with 13 bases between. The CDR3 runs 14 residues. The CDR3 DNA reads as TGTGCCAGCGGCGGAGGGTGGGGCACAGATACGCAGTATTTT. Amino acids: CASGGGWGTDTQYF. Full variable domain (rest looked up from reference TRBV7-9 and TRBJ2-3): DTGVSQNPRHKITKRGQNVTFRCDPISEHNRLYWYRQTLGQGPEFLTYFQNEAQLEKSRLLSDRFSAERPKGSFSTLEIQRTEQGDSAMYLCASGGGWGTDTQYFGPGTRLTVL.

The genes are TRBV19 and TRBJ1-2, with D perhaps matching TRBD1 (6 bases). The V and J ends lost 5 bases and 4 bases respectively, with 17 bases between them. The CDR3 loop spans 15 amino acids. Germline V gene sequence: CDR1 LNHDA, CDR2 SQIVND (reference sequence). This chain's CDR3 is CASSVRRDNPYGYTF. As DNA, the CDR3 is TGTGCCAGTAGTGTTCGCCGGGACAACCCCTATGGCTACACCTTC. Variable domain in full (rest from reference TRBV19 and TRBJ1-2): DGGITQSPKYLFRKEGQNVTLSCEQNLNHDAMYWYRQDPGQGLRLIYYSQIVNDFQKGDIAEGYSVSREKKESFPLTVTSAQKNPTAFYLCASSVRRDNPYGYTFGSGTRLTVV.

The rearrangement links TRBV9 to TRBJ1-3; D not certain. Trimming shortened V by 1 base and J by 8 bases, and 4 bases separated the two germline ends. Germline V gives CDR1 SGDLS, CDR2 YYNGEE. The CDR3 consists of 11 residues. Here the CDR3 DNA reads TGTGCCAGCAGCGTACCGGACACCATATATTTT. It specifies CASSVPDTIYF. Full variable domain (outside the CDR3, taken from reference TRBV9 and TRBJ1-3): DSGVTQTPKHLITATGQRVTLRCSPRSGDLSVYWYQQSLDQGLQFLIQYYNGEERAKGNILERFSAQQFPDLHSELNLSSLELGDSALYFCASSVPDTIYFGEGSWLTVV.

The rearrangement links TRBV5-1 to TRBJ2-7; D may be TRBD1 (5 bases). CDR3 size: 14 residues. V lost 0 bases to trimming and J lost 3 bases, with 10 bases between them. Germline V gene lookup returns CDR1 SGHRS and CDR2 YFSETQ. In nucleotides, the CDR3 is TGCGCCAGCAGCTTGGCGTTAGGACACTACGAGCAGTACTTC. As protein: CASSLALGHYEQYF. The complete variable domain, with remaining parts taken from reference TRBV5-1 and TRBJ2-7, reads KAGVTQTPRYLIKTRGQQVTLSCSPISGHRSVSWYQQTPGQGLQFLFEYFSETQRNKGNFPGRFSGRQFSNSRSEMNVSTLELGDSALYLCASSLALGHYEQYFGPGTRLTVT.

This clone was detected only once. This chain links TRBV10-3 with TRBJ1-4; D is unclear. Trimming cost V 1 base and J 0 bases, with 6 bases left between them. Germline loops: CDR1 ENHRY, CDR2 SYGVKD. The CDR3 extends over 15 amino acids. CDR3 in DNA: TGTGCCATCAGTGAGTACGGAGCAACTAATGAAAAACTGTTTTTT. Residues: CAISEYGATNEKLFF.

The V gene is TRBV2, the J gene TRBJ2-7; 7 bases are shared with TRBD2. The CDR3 is 13 amino acids. The V and J ends lost 8 bases and 3 bases, in that order; junction bases with no gene match: 7. Per germline, CDR1 SNHLY and CDR2 FYNNEI. In DNA form, the CDR3 reads TGTGCCAGCGGGAGGGGAGGGAACTACGAGCAGTACTTC. This gives the protein CASGRGGNYEQYF.

This chain joins TRBV7-3 and TRBJ2-5, with 11 bases aligning to TRBD2. CDR3 size: 16 residues. Germline V gene sequence: CDR1 SGHTA, CDR2 FQGTGA. With V trimmed by 5 bases and J by 2 bases, 7 bases remained unmatched. Here the CDR3 DNA reads TGTGCCAGCAGCCCGGTAGCGGGGGGGCTTCAAGAGACCCAGTACTTC. Amino acids: CASSPVAGGLQETQYF.

On this clone: This sample also contains other DNA sequences that code for the same CDR3. The chain joins TRBV20-1 to TRBJ1-1; no firm D call. The CDR3 covers 11 residues. Deletions cut 6 bases from V and 1 base from J, with 6 bases between. Germline lookup yields CDR1 DFQATT and CDR2 SNEGSKA (reference sequence). The CDR3 DNA reads as TGCAGTGCAGACTCGAACACTGAAGCTTTCTTT. Translated: CSADSNTEAFF.

The rearrangement joins TRBV5-1 to TRBJ2-1; 15 bases map to TRBD2. Germline V lookup: CDR1 SGHRS, CDR2 YFSETQ. This CDR3 is built from 20 residues. J gave up 0 bases and V 3 bases, and 10 bases lay outside the gene matches. The CDR3, as DNA: TGCGCCAGCAGCTGGCGGACTAGCGGGGGGGCCGGGAGCTCCTACAATGAGCAGTTCTTC. Translation: CASSWRTSGGAGSSYNEQFF.

The rearrangement uses TRBV10-3 and TRBJ1-1; 8 nucleotides line up with TRBD1. V lost 1 base, J lost 0 bases, and 1 base stayed unmatched. Per the germline V gene, CDR1 is ENHRY and CDR2 is SYGVKD. There are 15 residues in the CDR3. The CDR3 coding sequence is TGTGCCATCAGTGAGTGGACAGGGCTGAACACTGAAGCTTTCTTT. This codes for CAISEWTGLNTEAFF.

The rearrangement uses TRBV30 and TRBJ1-3; D call uncertain. The CDR3 has 14 residues. Germline CDR1 GTSNPN, CDR2 SVGIG (reference sequence). Trimming cost V 2 bases and J 4 bases, with 12 bases left between them. CDR3 nucleotides: TGTGCCTGGAGTAGTGAACTGCCGGGAAACACCATATATTTT. Encoded protein: CAWSSELPGNTIYF.

V is TRBV18 and J is TRBJ1-5, with D perhaps matching TRBD1 (5 bases). V lost 6 bases and J 2 bases, leaving 8 bases between the germline ends. The germline gives CDR1 KGHSH, CDR2 LQKENI. The CDR3 consists of 13 residues. The DNA for the CDR3 is TGTGCCAGCTCCGGGGGAGGCAATCAGCCCCAGCATTTT. The encoded protein is CASSGGGNQPQHF.

This clone turned up a few times. The chain has TRBV4-2 and TRBJ2-2; D unresolved. The ends were cut back, 4 bases at V and 2 bases at J, with 8 bases in the middle. Per germline, CDR1 LGHNA and CDR2 YNFKEQ. CDR3 length equals 14 residues. The CDR3 protein is CASSRASNTGELFF. As DNA, the CDR3 is TGTGCCAGCAGCCGGGCGAGTAACACCGGGGAGCTGTTTTTT.

The V call is TRBV24-1, the J call TRBJ2-1; D may be TRBD2 (5 bases). CDR1 is KGHDR, CDR2 SFDVKD, per germline. This CDR3 is 11 amino acids long. V was cut by 7 bases and J by 9 bases, with 9 bases left in between. Here the CDR3 DNA reads TGTGCCACCAGGGAGGCGAGTGAGCAGTTCTTC. Its translation: CATREASEQFF.

The V gene is TRBV7-3, the J gene TRBJ2-1; 11 bases map to TRBD2. The CDR3 has 19 residues. Trimming at V came to 5 bases and at J to 0 bases, leaving 12 bases not matched to a gene. CDR1 SGHTA and CDR2 FQGTGA come from the germline V gene. The CDR3 nucleotides read TGTGCCAGCAGCCAAACTAGCGGGGGCGTACGTAGCTCCTACAATGAGCAGTTCTTC. It specifies CASSQTSGGVRSSYNEQFF.

The J gene is TRBJ1-4, the V gene TRBV11-2, with 7 positions matching TRBD1. Looked up from germline, CDR1 is SGHAT and CDR2 is FQNNGV. This CDR3 spans 17 amino acids. V gave up 0 bases and J gave up 2 bases; unmatched junction bases: 6. Here the CDR3 DNA reads TGTGCCAGCAGCTTAGATGGAGGGGACAGTACTAATGAAAAACTGTTTTTT. This gives the protein CASSLDGGDSTNEKLFF.

This sequence joins TRBV6-6 and TRBJ2-2, with 7 bases fitting TRBD2. The CDR3 is 16 amino acids. Germline V gene sequence: CDR1 MNHNY, CDR2 SVGAGI (reference sequence). After removal of 5 bases from V and 7 bases from J, the junction contained 13 bases not matched to a gene. Written as DNA, the CDR3 is TGTGCCAGCAGTCCGGGGGGTAGCAAGAAGGTCGGGGAGCTGTTTTTT. Residues: CASSPGGSKKVGELFF.

This clone was recorded once. The gene calls are TRBV28 and TRBJ1-1, with a weak D call TRBD1 (6 bases). The CDR3 has 13 residues. Germline assignment: CDR1 MDHEN and CDR2 SYDVKM. V lost 6 bases, J lost 4 bases, and 12 bases lay in between. Here the CDR3 reads CASRFDRSTEAFF. CDR3 in DNA: TGTGCCAGCAGGTTTGACAGGTCCACTGAAGCTTTCTTT.

This sequence joins TRBV7-9 and TRBJ1-6; D is possibly TRBD1 (6 bases). The V and J ends lost 1 base and 2 bases respectively, with 9 bases between them. Germline V gene lookup returns CDR1 SEHNR and CDR2 FQNEAQ (reference sequence). The CDR3 contains 16 residues. The CDR3 reads CASSLGGGAYNSPLHF. The CDR3, as DNA: TGTGCCAGCAGCTTAGGCGGGGGCGCCTATAATTCACCCCTCCACTTT.

The J gene is TRBJ2-7, the V gene TRBV3-1 (or the pseudogene TRBV3-2), with a weak D call TRBD1 (5 bases). Germline V CDR1 and CDR2: LGHDT, YNNKEL (reference sequence). V was trimmed by 4 bases and J by 2 bases, leaving 9 bases between them. CDR3 size: 13 residues. CDR3 amino acids: CASSPRQTYEQYF. The CDR3 DNA is TGTGCCAGCAGCCCCCGACAGACCTACGAGCAGTACTTC.

This clone was observed a single time. J is TRBJ2-6 and V is TRBV3-1 (or the pseudogene TRBV3-2), with TRBD1 matching over 7 bases. Trimming took 5 bases from V and 5 from J; bases not matched to a gene: 6. Germline V gene sequence: CDR1 LGHDT, CDR2 YNNKEL (reference sequence). This CDR3 region has 15 residues. The CDR3 DNA is TGTGCCAGCAGCTCCCAGGGGGAATGGGCCAACGTCCTGACTTTC. Its translation is CASSSQGEWANVLTF.

The rearrangement links TRBV4-2 to TRBJ2-1, with 11 bases aligning to TRBD2. V was pared by 0 bases and J by 2 bases, with 6 bases of the junction left unmatched. The CDR3 totals 18 residues. Germline CDR1 and CDR2: LGHNA and YNFKEQ. The CDR3 region has the DNA TGTGCCAGCAGCCAAGAGGGACTAGCGGCCCAACCCTACAATGAGCAGTTCTTC. As protein: CASSQEGLAAQPYNEQFF.

J is TRBJ2-3 and V is TRBV5-1, with 10 bases matching TRBD2. This CDR3 region has 15 residues. The J segment lost 6 bases and the V segment lost 0 bases, leaving 4 bases of the junction unmatched. The germline gives CDR1 SGHRS, CDR2 YFSETQ. The CDR3 reads CASSLERGGGDTQYF. The CDR3 bases are TGCGCCAGCAGCTTGGAGCGGGGGGGCGGCGATACGCAGTATTTT.

This chain uses TRBV6-5 with TRBJ1-5; 7 bases line up with TRBD1. The CDR3 has 15 amino acids. Germline CDR1 reads MNHEY; CDR2 reads SVGAGI. The ends lost 6 bases at V and 7 bases at J; junction bases unmatched: 12. The CDR3 loop reads CASRTTGTVGQPQHF. The CDR3 coding sequence is TGTGCCAGCAGGACTACCGGGACAGTGGGCCAGCCCCAGCATTTT.

A single count supports this clone. The J gene is TRBJ1-2, the V gene TRBV3-1 (or the pseudogene TRBV3-2); possibly TRBD1 for D (6 bases). The length of the CDR3 is 15 residues. The V end lost 1 base, the J end lost 6 bases, and 15 bases lay between the germline ends. Looked up from germline, CDR1 is LGHDT and CDR2 is YNNKEL (reference sequence). Here the CDR3 DNA reads TGTGCCAGCAGCCAAGCCGGGACAATGATTAATGGCTACACCTTC. Translation gives CASSQAGTMINGYTF.

This rearrangement joins TRBV7-2 to TRBJ2-3; 7 bases map to TRBD2. J lost 6 bases, V lost 2 bases, and 5 bases had no gene match. Germline loops: CDR1 SGHTA, CDR2 FQGNSA. The CDR3 runs to 14 residues. CDR3 loop: CASSLSQGGDTQYF. The CDR3 region has the DNA TGTGCCAGCAGCTTATCCCAGGGAGGGGATACGCAGTATTTT.

This clone was detected only once. The rearrangement uses TRBV5-1 and TRBJ2-7; 9 positions match TRBD1. The germline V gene has CDR1 SGHRS and CDR2 YFSETQ. After removal of 4 bases from V and 4 bases from J, the junction contained 3 bases not matched to a gene. The CDR3 contains 13 residues. The CDR3 nucleotides are TGCGCCAGCAGCGAGGACAGGGGATACGAGCAGTACTTC. It encodes CASSEDRGYEQYF. The full variable domain, completed using reference TRBV5-1 and TRBJ2-7, is KAGVTQTPRYLIKTRGQQVTLSCSPISGHRSVSWYQQTPGQGLQFLFEYFSETQRNKGNFPGRFSGRQFSNSRSEMNVSTLELGDSALYLCASSEDRGYEQYFGPGTRLTVT.

The chain has TRBV13 and TRBJ2-7, with D perhaps TRBD2 (5 bases). Germline V CDR1 and CDR2: PRHDT, FYEKMQ (reference sequence). Trimming stripped 2 bases from V and 7 bases from J, with 24 bases between. The CDR3 sequence is 17 residues long. The CDR3 spells CASSLPRQLGSWEEQYF. The CDR3, as DNA: TGTGCCAGCAGCTTACCCCGGCAGTTGGGCTCTTGGGAGGAGCAGTACTTC.

The chain links TRBV10-1 to TRBJ1-1; no reliable D call. V was trimmed by 7 bases and J by 2 bases, leaving 14 bases between them. The CDR3 spans 14 residues. The germline CDR1 and CDR2 sequences are WNHNN and SYGVQD (reference sequence). The CDR3 loop reads CASIPLGGNTEAFF. The CDR3 nucleotides read TGCGCCAGCATTCCCCTGGGAGGTAACACTGAAGCTTTCTTT.